The 19 T cell receptor beta chains given below trace back to one sample, sequenced in a study of T cell responses to AZD1222 COVID-19 vaccine. Clones were read by immunoSEQ multiplex PCR, and TCRdb kept only the in-frame ones, dropping some. Among roughly 120,000 clones listed, roughly 90% were seen once. The specimen was peripheral blood, collected 28 days after the second dose of the MenACWY control vaccine. These receptor sequences come from an adult who received the MenACWY meningococcal vaccine as a control.

The CDR3 here is CASSTGSGNEQFF. The CDR3 DNA reads as TGCGCCAGCTCGACGGGATCAGGCAATGAGCAGTTCTTC. The rearrangement joins TRBV5-1 to TRBJ2-1, with a weak D call TRBD2 (5 bases). V lost 7 bases and J 6 bases, leaving 14 bases between the germline ends. Germline V gene sequence: CDR1 SGHRS, CDR2 YFSETQ. This CDR3 has 13 amino acids. The variable domain in full, completed from reference TRBV5-1 and TRBJ2-1, reads KAGVTQTPRYLIKTRGQQVTLSCSPISGHRSVSWYQQTPGQGLQFLFEYFSETQRNKGNFPGRFSGRQFSNSRSEMNVSTLELGDSALYLCASSTGSGNEQFFGPGTRLTVL.

The chain recombines TRBV7-8 with TRBJ2-5, with 12 bases fitting TRBD2. The CDR3 extends over 16 amino acids. Germline lookup yields CDR1 SGHVS and CDR2 FQNEAQ. The junction had 7 bases not matched to a gene; V was cut back by 3 bases and J by 5 bases. This CDR3 reads CASSFSSGGAAETQYF. The CDR3 bases are TGTGCCAGCAGCTTCTCTAGCGGGGGGGCTGCGGAGACCCAGTACTTC. Full variable domain (remainder filled in from reference TRBV7-8 and TRBJ2-5): GAGVSQSPRYKVAKRGQDVALRCDPISGHVSLFWYQQALGQGPEFLTYFQNEAQLDKSGLPSDRFFAERPEGSVSTLKIQRTQQEDSAVYLCASSFSSGGAAETQYFGPGTRLLVL.

V and J are TRBV12-3 or TRBV12-4 and TRBJ1-3; no clear D gene. CDR3 length: 13 residues. Trimming pared 6 bases from V and 3 bases from J, leaving 9 bases between. The CDR3 nucleotides read TGTGCCAGCAGACCAGTGAATGGAAACACCATATATTTT. Translation: CASRPVNGNTIYF.

This clone was seen a single time. The rearrangement joins TRBV21-1 to TRBJ2-7; the table calls TRBD1, which could not be checked here. TRBV21-1 is a listed pseudogene. The CDR3 runs 15 residues. This chain's CDR3 is CASSKDSQGPDEQYV. The CDR3 DNA reads as TGTGCCAGCAGCAAAGACAGTCAGGGCCCAGACGAGCAGTACGTC.

V gene TRBV5-4 combines with J gene TRBJ2-6, with TRBD1 as a possible D gene (5 bases). Per germline, CDR1 SGHNT and CDR2 YYREEE (reference sequence). The CDR3 spans 18 residues. The V end was cut by 5 bases, the J end by 0 bases, with 18 bases between. The CDR3 loop reads CASRSGLSISSGANVLTF. The CDR3 nucleotides read TGTGCCAGCAGGTCAGGGTTGTCGATTAGCTCTGGGGCCAACGTCCTGACTTTC. The entire variable domain, with the rest obtained from reference TRBV5-4 and TRBJ2-6, is as follows: ETGVTQSPTHLIKTRGQQVTLRCSSQSGHNTVSWYQQALGQGPQFIFQYYREEENGRGNFPPRFSGLQFPNYSSELNVNALELDDSALYLCASRSGLSISSGANVLTFGAGSRLTVL.

This rearrangement joins TRBV3-1 (or the pseudogene TRBV3-2) to TRBJ1-2, with D maybe TRBD1 (6 bases). CDR3 length equals 16 residues. Germline CDR1 reads LGHDT; CDR2 reads YNNKEL (reference sequence). The germline V and J ends were trimmed by 1 base and 1 base, with 13 bases remaining between them. In DNA form, the CDR3 reads TGTGCCAGCAGCCAAGTTCCCGAGGGGGGTAACTATGGCTACACCTTC. Residues: CASSQVPEGGNYGYTF.

The rearrangement uses TRBV4-2 and TRBJ1-2, with a possible D match to TRBD1 (5 bases). This CDR3 comprises 15 residues. V gave up 0 bases and J gave up 4 bases, with 12 bases separating them. Germline V lookup: CDR1 LGHNA, CDR2 YNFKEQ. In nucleotides, the CDR3 is TGTGCCAGCAGCCAAGACCCGACAGCAACCTATGGCTACACCTTC. This translates into CASSQDPTATYGYTF.

The rearrangement uses TRBV7-8 and TRBJ2-7; D is uncertain. V dropped 8 bases and J dropped 0 bases, with 14 bases sitting between them. The CDR3 length is 14 residues. Looked up from germline, CDR1 is SGHVS and CDR2 is FQNEAQ. CDR3 sequence: CASAKKVSSYEQYF. The CDR3 nucleotides read TGTGCCAGCGCCAAAAAAGTAAGCTCCTACGAGCAGTACTTC.

This rearrangement joins TRBV19 to TRBJ2-1, with a weak D call TRBD2 (6 bases). Germline V gene data show CDR1 as LNHDA and CDR2 as SQIVND (reference sequence). V was clipped by 4 bases and J by 4 bases, with 11 bases between them. The CDR3 runs 14 residues. Here the CDR3 DNA reads TGTGCCAGTAGTAACGGGGGTGCGTACAATGAGCAGTTCTTC. Its translation is CASSNGGAYNEQFF.

The chain is built from TRBV18 and TRBJ2-3; D gene ambiguous. V shed 5 bases and J shed 1 base, with 7 bases lying between them. The germline CDR1 and CDR2 sequences are KGHSH and LQKENI. This CDR3 contains 13 residues. The CDR3 is CASSSDGTDTQYF. The CDR3 DNA is TGTGCCAGCTCATCGGACGGCACAGATACGCAGTATTTT.

This rearrangement joins TRBV28 to TRBJ1-5; a possible D gene is TRBD1 (6 bases). Trimming stripped 2 bases from V and 1 base from J, with 9 bases between. The CDR3 is 15 amino acids. Germline V CDR1 and CDR2: MDHEN, SYDVKM. CDR3 DNA: TGTGCCAGCAGTTTAGCGGGGGCCAGCAATCAGCCCCAGCATTTT. Translation: CASSLAGASNQPQHF.

This clone was detected only once. The rearrangement joins TRBV19 to TRBJ1-2; D call uncertain. Germline CDR1 and CDR2: LNHDA and SQIVND (reference sequence). V lost 5 bases, J lost 5 bases, and 21 bases lay in between. CDR3 length equals 16 residues. CDR3 loop: CASSRSQASEGYGYTF. The DNA of the CDR3 is TGTGCCAGTAGTCGCTCTCAGGCCAGTGAAGGGTATGGCTACACCTTC.

This chain links TRBV7-9 with TRBJ1-2, with D uncertain. Trimming stripped 5 bases from V and 5 bases from J, with 15 bases between. Germline loops: CDR1 SEHNR, CDR2 FQNEAQ (reference sequence). CDR3 size: 14 residues. Written as DNA, the CDR3 is TGTGCCAGCAGCGAGGCGTACCTAGGTTATGGCTACACCTTC. Its protein is CASSEAYLGYGYTF.

The chain recombines TRBV5-8 with TRBJ2-5; D ambiguous. The CDR3 sequence is 12 residues long. Germline CDR1 SGHTS, CDR2 YDEGEE. V lost 2 bases and J lost 3, with 5 bases in between. Written as DNA, the CDR3 is TGTGCCAGCAGCTTCCTTAAAGAGACCCAGTACTTC. Protein sequence: CASSFLKETQYF.

This chain connects TRBV19 to TRBJ1-2; 10 bases are shared with TRBD1. This CDR3 is built from 16 residues. Germline CDR1 is LNHDA and CDR2 is SQIVND (reference sequence). Losses at the gene ends were 5 bases for V and 2 bases for J; bases not matched to a gene: 8. The chain's CDR3 is CASSGPPGQGNYGYTF. The CDR3 DNA sequence: TGTGCCAGTAGTGGACCCCCGGGACAGGGGAACTATGGCTACACCTTC.

The chain couples TRBV2 to TRBJ2-3; 8 bases line up with TRBD1. Germline V CDR1 and CDR2: SNHLY, FYNNEI. CDR3 size: 15 residues. V lost 1 base and J lost 4; bases outside the gene matches: 4. Here the CDR3 reads CASSEEQGAADTQYF. CDR3 bases: TGTGCCAGCAGTGAAGAGCAGGGGGCAGCAGATACGCAGTATTTT.

This chain links TRBV11-2 with TRBJ1-1; D unclear. The CDR3 has 14 residues. Germline values: CDR1 SGHAT, CDR2 FQNNGV. With 3 bases removed from V and 0 bases from J, the gap between germline ends came to 8 bases. As DNA, the CDR3 is TGTGCCAGCAGCTTTCCCCCCATGAACACTGAAGCTTTCTTT. This gives the protein CASSFPPMNTEAFF.

This clone appeared once. The chain is built from TRBV14 and TRBJ2-7; 12 nucleotides agree with TRBD2. The CDR3 is 15 residues long. V shed 4 bases, J shed 7 bases, and the junction held 8 bases outside the gene matches. Germline loops: CDR1 SGHDN, CDR2 FVKESK. The CDR3 coding sequence is TGTGCCAGCAGCCTGGCTAGCGGGAGGGATCGGGAGCAGTACTTC. Protein sequence: CASSLASGRDREQYF. Full variable domain (missing parts from reference TRBV14 and TRBJ2-7): EAGVTQFPSHSVIEKGQTVTLRCDPISGHDNLYWYRRVMGKEIKFLLHFVKESKQDESGMPNNRFLAERTGGTYSTLKVQPAELEDSGVYFCASSLASGRDREQYFGPGTRLTVT.

This clone was found once. The V call is TRBV11-2, the J call TRBJ2-5; TRBD2 is a possible D gene (6 bases). Trimming removed 6 bases from V and 5 bases from J, with 16 bases in between. Germline-derived CDR1 and CDR2 are SGHAT and FQNNGV. The CDR3 is 14 amino acids. The CDR3 loop is CASSPGGRQETQYF. The CDR3 DNA reads as TGTGCCAGCAGTCCCGGTGGGAGGCAGGAGACCCAGTACTTC.